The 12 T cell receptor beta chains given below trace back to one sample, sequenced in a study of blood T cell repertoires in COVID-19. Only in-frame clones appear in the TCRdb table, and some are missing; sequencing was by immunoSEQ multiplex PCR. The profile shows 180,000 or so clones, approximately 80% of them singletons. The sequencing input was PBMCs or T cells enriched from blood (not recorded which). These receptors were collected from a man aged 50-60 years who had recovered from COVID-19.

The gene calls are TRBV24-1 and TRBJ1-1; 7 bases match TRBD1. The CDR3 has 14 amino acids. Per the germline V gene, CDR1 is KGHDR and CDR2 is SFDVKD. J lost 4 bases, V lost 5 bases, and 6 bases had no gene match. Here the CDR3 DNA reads TGTGCCACCAGTGCCGGGCCAGGGGGCACTGAAGCTTTCTTT. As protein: CATSAGPGGTEAFF.

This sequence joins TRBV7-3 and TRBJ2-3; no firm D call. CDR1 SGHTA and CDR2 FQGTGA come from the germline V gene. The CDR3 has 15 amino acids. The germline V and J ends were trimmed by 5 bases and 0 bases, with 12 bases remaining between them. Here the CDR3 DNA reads TGTGCCAGCAGCCGCCAAAAAACTAGCACAGATACGCAGTATTTT. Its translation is CASSRQKTSTDTQYF.

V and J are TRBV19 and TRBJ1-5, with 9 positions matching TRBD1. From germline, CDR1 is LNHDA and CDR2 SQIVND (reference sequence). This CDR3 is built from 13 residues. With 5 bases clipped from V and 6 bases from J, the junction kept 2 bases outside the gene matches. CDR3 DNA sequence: TGTGCCAGTAGTTGGGACAGGGTTCAGCCCCAGCATTTT. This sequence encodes CASSWDRVQPQHF.

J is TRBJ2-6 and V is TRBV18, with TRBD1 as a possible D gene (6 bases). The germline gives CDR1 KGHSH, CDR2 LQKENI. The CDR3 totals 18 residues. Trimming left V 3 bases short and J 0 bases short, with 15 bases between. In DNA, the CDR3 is TGTGCCAGCTCACCTTTGACAGGAACAGCCTCTGGGGCCAACGTCCTGACTTTC. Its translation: CASSPLTGTASGANVLTF.

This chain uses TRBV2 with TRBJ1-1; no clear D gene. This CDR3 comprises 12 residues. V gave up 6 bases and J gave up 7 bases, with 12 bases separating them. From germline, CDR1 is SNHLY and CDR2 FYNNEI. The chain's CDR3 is CASRGERVEAFF. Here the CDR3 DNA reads TGTGCCAGCAGGGGAGAGAGAGTTGAAGCTTTCTTT.

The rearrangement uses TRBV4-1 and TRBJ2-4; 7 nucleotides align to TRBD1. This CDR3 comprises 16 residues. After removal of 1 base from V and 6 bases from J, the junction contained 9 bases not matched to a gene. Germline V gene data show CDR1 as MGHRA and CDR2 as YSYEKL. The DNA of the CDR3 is TGCGCCAGCAGCCAAGGGGCCAGGGGGACCCTAAACATTCAGTACTTC. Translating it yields CASSQGARGTLNIQYF.

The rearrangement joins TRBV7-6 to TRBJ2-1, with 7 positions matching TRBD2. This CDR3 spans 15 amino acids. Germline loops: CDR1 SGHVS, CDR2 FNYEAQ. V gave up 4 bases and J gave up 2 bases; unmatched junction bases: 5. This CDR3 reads CASSSLGGAYNEQFF. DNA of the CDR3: TGTGCCAGCAGCTCGCTGGGGGGGGCCTACAATGAGCAGTTCTTC.

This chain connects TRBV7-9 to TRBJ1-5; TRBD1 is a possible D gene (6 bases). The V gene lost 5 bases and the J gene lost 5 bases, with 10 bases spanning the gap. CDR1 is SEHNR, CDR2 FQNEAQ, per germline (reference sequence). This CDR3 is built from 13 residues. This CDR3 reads CASSPQGYQPQHF. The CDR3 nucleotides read TGTGCCAGCAGCCCTCAGGGGTATCAGCCCCAGCATTTT.

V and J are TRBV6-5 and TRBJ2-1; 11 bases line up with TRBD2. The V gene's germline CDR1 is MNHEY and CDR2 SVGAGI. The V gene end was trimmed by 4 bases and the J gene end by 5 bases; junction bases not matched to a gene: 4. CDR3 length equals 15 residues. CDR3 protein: CASSSGLAADNEQFF. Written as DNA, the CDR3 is TGTGCCAGCAGTTCGGGACTAGCGGCTGACAATGAGCAGTTCTTC.

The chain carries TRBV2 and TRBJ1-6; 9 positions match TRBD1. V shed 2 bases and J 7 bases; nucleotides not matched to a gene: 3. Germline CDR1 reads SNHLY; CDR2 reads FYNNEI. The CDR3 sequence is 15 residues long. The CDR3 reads CASSEWTGVNSPLHF. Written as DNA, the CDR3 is TGTGCCAGCAGTGAATGGACAGGGGTGAATTCACCCCTCCACTTT. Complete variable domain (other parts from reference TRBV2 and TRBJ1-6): EPEVTQTPSHQVTQMGQEVILRCVPISNHLYFYWYRQILGQKVEFLVSFYNNEISEKSEIFDDQFSVERPDGSNFTLKIRSTKLEDSAMYFCASSEWTGVNSPLHFGNGTRLTVT.

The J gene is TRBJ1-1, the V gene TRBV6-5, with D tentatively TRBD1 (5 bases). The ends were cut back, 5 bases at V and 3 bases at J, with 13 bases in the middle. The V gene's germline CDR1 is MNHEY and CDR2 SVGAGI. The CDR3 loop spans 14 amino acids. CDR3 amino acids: CASSHTWGDTEAFF. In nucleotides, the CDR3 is TGTGCCAGCAGTCATACATGGGGGGACACTGAAGCTTTCTTT.

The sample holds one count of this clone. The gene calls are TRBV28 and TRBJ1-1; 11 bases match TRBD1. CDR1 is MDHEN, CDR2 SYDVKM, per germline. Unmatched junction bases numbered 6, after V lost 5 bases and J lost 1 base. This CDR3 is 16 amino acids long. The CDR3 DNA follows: TGTGCCAGCAGTCTCTGGACAGGGGGCAAGAACACTGAAGCTTTCTTT. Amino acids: CASSLWTGGKNTEAFF.